The clone carrying this TCR beta chain showed up just a few times. The data belong to a study of cytomegalovirus exposure and HLA in healthy donors. PCR primers comprised 60 Vbeta and 13 Jbeta primers. Some clones are missing from TCRdb's copy, which holds only in-frame ones; the method was immunoSEQ multiplex PCR. The table includes 150,000 to 200,000 clones, 60% to 80% detected once. The germline CDR1 and CDR2 sequences are SGDLS and YYNGEE. The CDR3 runs to 14 residues. V gene TRBV9 combines with J gene TRBJ2-5; 8 nucleotides align to TRBD1. The J call may be incorrect, as the DNA end agrees better with TRBJ2-7. Sequenced material: PBMCs. The receptor comes from a male donor in good health and CMV-seronegative. CDR3 nucleotides: TGTGCCAGCAGCGTAGCACAGGGGGCCTACGAGCAGTACTTC. Protein product: CASSVAQGAYEQYF.